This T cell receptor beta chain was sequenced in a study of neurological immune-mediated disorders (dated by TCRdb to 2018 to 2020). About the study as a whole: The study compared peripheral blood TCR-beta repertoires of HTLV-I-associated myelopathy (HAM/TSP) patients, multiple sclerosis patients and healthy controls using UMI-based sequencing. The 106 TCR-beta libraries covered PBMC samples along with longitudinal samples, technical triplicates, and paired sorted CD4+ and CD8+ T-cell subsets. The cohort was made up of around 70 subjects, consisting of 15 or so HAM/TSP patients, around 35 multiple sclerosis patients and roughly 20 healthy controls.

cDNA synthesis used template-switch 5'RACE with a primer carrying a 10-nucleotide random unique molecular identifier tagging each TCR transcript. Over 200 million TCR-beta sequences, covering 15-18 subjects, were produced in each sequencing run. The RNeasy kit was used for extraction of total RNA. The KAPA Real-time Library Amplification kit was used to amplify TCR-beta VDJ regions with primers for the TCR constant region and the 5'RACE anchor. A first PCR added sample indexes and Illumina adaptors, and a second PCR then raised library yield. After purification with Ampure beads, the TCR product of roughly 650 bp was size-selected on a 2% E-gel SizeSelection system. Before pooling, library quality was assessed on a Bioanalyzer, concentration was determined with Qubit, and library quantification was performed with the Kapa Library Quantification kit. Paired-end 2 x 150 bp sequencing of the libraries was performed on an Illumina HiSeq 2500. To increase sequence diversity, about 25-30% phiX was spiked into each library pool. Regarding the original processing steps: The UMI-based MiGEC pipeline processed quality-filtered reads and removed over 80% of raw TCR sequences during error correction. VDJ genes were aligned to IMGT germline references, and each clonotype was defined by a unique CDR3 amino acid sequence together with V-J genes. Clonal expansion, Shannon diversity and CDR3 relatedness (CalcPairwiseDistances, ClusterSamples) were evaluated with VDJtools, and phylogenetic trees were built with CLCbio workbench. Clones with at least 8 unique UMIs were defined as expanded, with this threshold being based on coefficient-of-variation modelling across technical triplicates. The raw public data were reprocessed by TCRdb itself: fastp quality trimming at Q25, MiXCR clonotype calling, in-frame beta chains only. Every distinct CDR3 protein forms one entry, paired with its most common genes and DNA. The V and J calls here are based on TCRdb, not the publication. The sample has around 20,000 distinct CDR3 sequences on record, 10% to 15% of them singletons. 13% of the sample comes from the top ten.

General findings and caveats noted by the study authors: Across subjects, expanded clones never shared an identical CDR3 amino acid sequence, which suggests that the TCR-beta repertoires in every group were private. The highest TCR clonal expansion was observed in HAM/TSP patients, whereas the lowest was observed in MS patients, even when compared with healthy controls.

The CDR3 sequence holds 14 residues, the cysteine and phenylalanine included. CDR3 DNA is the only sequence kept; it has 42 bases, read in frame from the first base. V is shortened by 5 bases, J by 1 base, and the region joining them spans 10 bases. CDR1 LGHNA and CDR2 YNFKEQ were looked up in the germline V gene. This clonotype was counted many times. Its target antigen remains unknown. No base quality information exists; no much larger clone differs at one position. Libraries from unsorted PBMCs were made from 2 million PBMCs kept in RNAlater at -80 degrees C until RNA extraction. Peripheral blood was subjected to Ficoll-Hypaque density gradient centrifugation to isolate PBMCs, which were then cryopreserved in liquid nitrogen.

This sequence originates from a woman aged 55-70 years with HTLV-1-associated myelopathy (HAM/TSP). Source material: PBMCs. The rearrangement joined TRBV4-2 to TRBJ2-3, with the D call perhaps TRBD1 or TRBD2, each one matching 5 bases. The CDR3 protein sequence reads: CASSGQGGTDTQYF. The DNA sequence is TGTGCCAGCAGCGGGCAGGGAGGCACAGATACGCAGTATTTT.